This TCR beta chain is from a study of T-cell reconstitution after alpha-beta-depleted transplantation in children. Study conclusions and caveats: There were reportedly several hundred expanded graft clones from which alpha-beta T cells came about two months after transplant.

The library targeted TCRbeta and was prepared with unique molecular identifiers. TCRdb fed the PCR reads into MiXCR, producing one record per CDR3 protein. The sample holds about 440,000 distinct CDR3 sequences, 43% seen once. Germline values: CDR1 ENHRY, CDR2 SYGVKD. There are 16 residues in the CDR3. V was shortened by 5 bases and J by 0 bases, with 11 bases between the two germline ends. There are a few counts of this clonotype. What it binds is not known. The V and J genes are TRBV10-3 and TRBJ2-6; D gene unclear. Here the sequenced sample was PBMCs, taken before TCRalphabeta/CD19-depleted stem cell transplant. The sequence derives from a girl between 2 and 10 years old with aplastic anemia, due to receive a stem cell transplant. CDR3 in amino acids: CAISPRIISGANVLTF. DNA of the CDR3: TGTGCCATCAGTCCGAGGATTATCTCTGGGGCCAACGTCCTGACTTTC.